Reported below is one TCR beta chain. The data originate from a study of blood T cell repertoires in COVID-19. Study overall: PBMCs, B-cell-depleted T cells, or T cells were the source of the cDNA or gDNA that made up the material.

Method: immunoSEQ multiplex PCR; TCRdb's copy keeps in-frame clones and lacks some. The table includes 25,000 to 35,000 clones, around 67% detected once. This receptor was identified in a human donor in a cohort sampled during active COVID-19. Input material: peripheral blood.

The CDR3 region has the DNA TGTGCCAGTAGCGCCCGCGTAACAACTAATGAAAAACTGTTTTTT. Its translation: CASSARVTTNEKLFF. The chain employs TRBV19 and TRBJ1-4; no definite D call. Germline CDR1 is LNHDA and CDR2 is SQIVND (reference sequence). V was trimmed by 6 bases and J by 0 bases, leaving 11 bases between them. CDR3 length equals 15 residues.